This section outlines one TCR beta chain sequence together with its context. Its antigen is still unknown. V shed 3 bases and J shed 4 bases, with 9 bases lying between them. CDR1 and CDR2 from the germline V gene are SGHTA and FQGNSA. CDR3 length: 13 residues. The record originates from a study of cytomegalovirus exposure and HLA in healthy donors. Study observations and caveats: Later, TCR association rates were found to vary by HLA locus, highest for DRB1 and lowest for HLA-C. It was 160 or so TCR beta chains that were listed as cytomegalovirus-associated. A few of the chains that were CMV-associated were confirmed in vitro to be specific for CMV antigens.

It was with 60 Vbeta and 13 Jbeta primers that the PCR ran. Original processing notes: Later, an analysis found roughly 80 million unique TCR beta chains, and some 10 million of these were shared. Repertoires were generated with immunoSEQ multiplex PCR, while TCRdb's copy carries only in-frame clones and drops some. Clone size and V and J calls were adopted from that table, with D and trimming inferred from the DNA. There are 60,000 to 70,000 clones in the sample; roughly 69% occur only once, and over 2.5% lies in the top ten. This sequence was found in a woman aged 50 to 60 in good health and CMV-seronegative. The chain uses TRBV7-2 and TRBJ1-1; D is uncertain. The specimen sequenced was PBMCs. This chain's CDR3 is CASSFRTATEAFF. In nucleotides, the CDR3 is TGTGCCAGCAGCTTTAGAACCGCCACTGAAGCTTTCTTT.